This T cell receptor (beta chain) originates from a study of T-cell reconstitution after alpha-beta-depleted transplantation in children. The CDR3 spans 15 residues. V gave up 4 bases and J gave up 3 bases, with 13 bases separating them. The germline V gene has CDR1 SGHRS and CDR2 YFSETQ. The sample holds many counts of this clonotype. Antigen unknown. Overall study findings and caveats: Surviving recipient T cells and thymic progenitors produced the high day-60 TCRbeta diversity seen in some patients. The origin of alpha-beta T cells about two months after transplant was reportedly several hundred expanded graft clones.

Using unique molecular identifiers, the investigators prepared the TCRbeta library. Each CDR3 protein is one row after TCRdb ran MiXCR on the PCR reads. Among about 420,000 distinct CDR3 sequences listed, 15% to 20% were seen once. The origin of this receptor is a boy under two years old who had a stem cell transplant for Wiskott-Aldrich syndrome, so the T cells may come from the graft donor. The sample in question was PBMCs, mostly from graft donor cells, obtained 360 days after TCRalphabeta/CD19-depleted stem cell transplant. The J gene is TRBJ2-2, the V gene TRBV5-1, with a weak D call TRBD2 (5 bases). The CDR3 DNA reads as TGCGCCAGCAGCCCAACTGGACTTTACACCGGGGAGCTGTTTTTT. Protein product: CASSPTGLYTGELFF.